The T cell receptor (beta chain) described here comes from a study of blood T cells in healthy people across ages. Study conclusions and caveats: Leaving the PBMCs unsorted stopped any conclusive comparison of naive versus antigen-experienced cells.

Germline CDR1 is MNHEY and CDR2 is SVGAGI. The CDR3 has 16 residues. Losses at the gene ends were 4 bases for V and 3 bases for J; bases not matched to a gene: 7. Alongside a J-beta primer mix, a sample-barcoded 5' primer served in a second PCR lasting roughly 6 to 11 cycles. MiXCR was run by TCRdb on the 5' RACE reads, yielding one entry per CDR3 protein. The table shows more than 1,400,000 distinct CDR3 sequences, with around 42% occurring only once. A few counts support this clonotype. What it binds is not known. The chain combines TRBV6-5 with TRBJ2-3; TRBD1 matches at 10 bases. The sequence derives from a woman younger than 35 in good health. Sequenced sample: blood. This CDR3 is CASSSRGTGDTDTQYF. The DNA for the CDR3 is TGTGCCAGCAGTTCCAGAGGGACAGGGGATACAGATACGCAGTATTTT.